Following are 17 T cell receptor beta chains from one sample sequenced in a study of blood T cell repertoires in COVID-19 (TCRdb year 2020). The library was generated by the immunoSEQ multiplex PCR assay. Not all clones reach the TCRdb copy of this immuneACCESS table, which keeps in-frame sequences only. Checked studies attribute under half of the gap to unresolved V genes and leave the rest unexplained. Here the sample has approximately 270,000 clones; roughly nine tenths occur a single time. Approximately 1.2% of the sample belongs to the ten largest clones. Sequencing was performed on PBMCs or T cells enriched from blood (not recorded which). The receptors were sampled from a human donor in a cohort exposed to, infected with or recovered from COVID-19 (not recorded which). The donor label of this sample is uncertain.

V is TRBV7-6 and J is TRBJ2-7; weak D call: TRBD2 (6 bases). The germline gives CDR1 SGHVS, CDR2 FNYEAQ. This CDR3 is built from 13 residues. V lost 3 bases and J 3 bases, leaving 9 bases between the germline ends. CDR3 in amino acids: CASSFGGLYEQYF. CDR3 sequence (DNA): TGTGCCAGCAGCTTTGGAGGGCTCTACGAGCAGTACTTC.

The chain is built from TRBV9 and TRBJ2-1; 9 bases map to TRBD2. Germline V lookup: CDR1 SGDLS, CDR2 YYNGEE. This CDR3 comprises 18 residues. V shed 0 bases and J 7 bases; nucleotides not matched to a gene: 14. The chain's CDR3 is CASSVVAGGPGLSNEQFF. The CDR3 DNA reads TGTGCCAGCAGCGTAGTGGCGGGGGGGCCAGGTTTATCAAATGAGCAGTTCTTC.

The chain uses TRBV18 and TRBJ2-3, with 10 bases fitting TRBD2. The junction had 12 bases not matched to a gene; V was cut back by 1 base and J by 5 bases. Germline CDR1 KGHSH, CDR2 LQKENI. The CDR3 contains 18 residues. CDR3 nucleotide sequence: TGTGCCAGCTCACCACTCCCTCGGGGTAGCGGGGGGAGAGATACGCAGTATTTT. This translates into CASSPLPRGSGGRDTQYF.

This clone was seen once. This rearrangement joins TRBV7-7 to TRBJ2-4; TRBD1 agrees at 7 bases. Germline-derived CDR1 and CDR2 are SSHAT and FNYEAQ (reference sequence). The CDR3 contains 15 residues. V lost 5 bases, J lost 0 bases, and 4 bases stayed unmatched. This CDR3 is CASSGTVLAKNIQYF. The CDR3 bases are TGTGCCAGCAGCGGGACAGTACTAGCCAAAAACATTCAGTACTTC.

CDR3 sequence reads: CSGGRADYGYTF. The CDR3 DNA reads TGCAGCGGTGGGCGGGCTGATTATGGCTACACCTTC. This chain links TRBV29-1 with TRBJ1-2; D gene uncertain. Trimming removed 7 bases at V and 5 bases at J, with 14 bases between. There are 12 residues in the CDR3. Germline CDR1 is SQVTM and CDR2 is ANQGSEA.

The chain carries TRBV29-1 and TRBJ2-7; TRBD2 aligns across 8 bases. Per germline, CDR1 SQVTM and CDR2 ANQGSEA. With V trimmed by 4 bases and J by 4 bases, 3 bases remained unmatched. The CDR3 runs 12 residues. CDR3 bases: TGCAGCGTTGTGGCGGGGGGATACGAGCAGTACTTC. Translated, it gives CSVVAGGYEQYF.

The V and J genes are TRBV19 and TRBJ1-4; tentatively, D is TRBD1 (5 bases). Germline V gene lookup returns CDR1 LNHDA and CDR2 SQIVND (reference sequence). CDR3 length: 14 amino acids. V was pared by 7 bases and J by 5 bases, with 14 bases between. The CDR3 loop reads CASKVGQPNEKLFF. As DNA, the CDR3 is TGTGCCAGTAAGGTGGGGCAGCCCAATGAAAAACTGTTTTTT.

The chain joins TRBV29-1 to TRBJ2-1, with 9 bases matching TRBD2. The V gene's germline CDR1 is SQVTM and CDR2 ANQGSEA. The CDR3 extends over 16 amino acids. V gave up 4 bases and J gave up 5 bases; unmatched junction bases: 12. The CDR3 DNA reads TGCAGCGTTGTGCGGGGGGGCCGGAGTCGGAACAATGAGCAGTTCTTC. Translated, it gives CSVVRGGRSRNNEQFF.

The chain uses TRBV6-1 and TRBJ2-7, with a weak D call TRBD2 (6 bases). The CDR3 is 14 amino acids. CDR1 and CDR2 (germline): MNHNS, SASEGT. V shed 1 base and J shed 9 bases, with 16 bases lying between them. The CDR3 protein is CASSEVGLTQVQYF. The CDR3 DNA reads TGTGCCAGCAGTGAAGTGGGACTCACGCAAGTGCAGTACTTC.

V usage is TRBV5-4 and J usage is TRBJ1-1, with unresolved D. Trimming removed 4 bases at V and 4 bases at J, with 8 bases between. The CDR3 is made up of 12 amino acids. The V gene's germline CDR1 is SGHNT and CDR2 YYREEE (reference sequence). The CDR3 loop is CASSARGTEAFF. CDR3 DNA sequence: TGTGCCAGCAGCGCACGGGGCACTGAAGCTTTCTTT.

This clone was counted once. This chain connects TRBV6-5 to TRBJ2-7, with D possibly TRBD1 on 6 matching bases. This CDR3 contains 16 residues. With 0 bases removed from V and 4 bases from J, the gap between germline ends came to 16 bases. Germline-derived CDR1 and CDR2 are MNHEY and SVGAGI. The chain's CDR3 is CASSYSMLTGWYEQYF. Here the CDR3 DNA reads TGTGCCAGCAGTTACTCGATGCTTACAGGGTGGTACGAGCAGTACTTC.

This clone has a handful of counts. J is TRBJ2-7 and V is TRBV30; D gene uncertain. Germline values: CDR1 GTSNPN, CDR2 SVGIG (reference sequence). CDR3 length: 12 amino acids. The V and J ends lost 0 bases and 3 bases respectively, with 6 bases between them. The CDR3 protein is CAWSVSLYEQYF. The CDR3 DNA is TGTGCCTGGAGTGTATCCCTCTACGAGCAGTACTTC.

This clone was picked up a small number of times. The DNA of the CDR3 is TGTGCCAGCAGCTTTCAGATACGGGGTGGGGAGACCCAGTACTTC. Its protein product is CASSFQIRGGETQYF. The chain is built from TRBV7-8 and TRBJ2-5, with a possible D match to TRBD2 (5 bases). Trimming left V 3 bases short and J 5 bases short, with 16 bases between. The CDR3 consists of 15 residues. Germline loops: CDR1 SGHVS, CDR2 FQNEAQ.

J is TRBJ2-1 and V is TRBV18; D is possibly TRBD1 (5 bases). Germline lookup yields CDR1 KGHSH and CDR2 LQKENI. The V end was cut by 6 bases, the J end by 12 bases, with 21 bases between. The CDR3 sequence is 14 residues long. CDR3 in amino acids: CASSPLTETKVQFF. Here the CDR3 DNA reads TGTGCCAGCTCTCCTTTGACAGAGACCAAGGTGCAGTTCTTC.

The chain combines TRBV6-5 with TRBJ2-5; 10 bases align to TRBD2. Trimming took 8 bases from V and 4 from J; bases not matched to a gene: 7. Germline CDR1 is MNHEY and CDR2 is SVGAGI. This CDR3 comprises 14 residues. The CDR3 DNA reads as TGTGCCAGCCTGCCTAGCGGGGGTCGAGAGACCCAGTACTTC. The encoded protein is CASLPSGGRETQYF.

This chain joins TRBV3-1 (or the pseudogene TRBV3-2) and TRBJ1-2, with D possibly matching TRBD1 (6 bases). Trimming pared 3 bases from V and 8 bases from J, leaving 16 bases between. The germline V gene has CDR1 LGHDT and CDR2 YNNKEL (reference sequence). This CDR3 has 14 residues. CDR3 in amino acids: CASSHVRDMEGYTF. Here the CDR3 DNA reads TGTGCCAGCAGCCACGTCAGGGACATGGAAGGCTACACCTTC.

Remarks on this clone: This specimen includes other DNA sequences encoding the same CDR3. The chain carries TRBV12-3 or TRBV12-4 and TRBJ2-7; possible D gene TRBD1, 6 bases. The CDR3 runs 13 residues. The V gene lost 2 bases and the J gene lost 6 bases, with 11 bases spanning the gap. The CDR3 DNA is TGTGCCAGCAGTTTATTACAGGGCAGCGAGCAGTACTTC. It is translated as CASSLLQGSEQYF.